One sample yielded the 17 T cell receptor beta chains listed below, sequenced in a study of shared clonotypes between healthy human individuals. Only in-frame clones appear in the TCRdb table, and some are missing; sequencing was by immunoSEQ multiplex PCR. The sample yields some 500,000 clones, approximately 95% seen once. The material sequenced was naive CD4+ T cells sorted from blood. Regarding subset: CD45RA+ positively selected. The receptors stem from a woman aged 25 to 39 in good health.

The CDR3: CASSFLPPPYFYEQYF. The CDR3 coding sequence is TGTGCCAGCAGTTTTCTCCCCCCACCTTACTTCTACGAGCAGTACTTC. The chain carries TRBV27 and TRBJ2-7; D is ambiguous. V lost 3 bases and J 3 bases, leaving 18 bases between the germline ends. This CDR3 contains 16 residues. Germline V gene lookup returns CDR1 MNHEY and CDR2 SMNVEV (reference sequence).

The chain combines TRBV28 with TRBJ2-4; no clear D. The V gene lost 3 bases and the J gene lost 1 base, with 13 bases spanning the gap. The CDR3 sequence is 16 residues long. Looked up from germline, CDR1 is MDHEN and CDR2 is SYDVKM. The CDR3 spells CASSFTTMAAKNIQYF. For the CDR3, the DNA is TGTGCCAGCAGTTTCACTACTATGGCCGCCAAAAACATTCAGTACTTC.

The CDR3 DNA sequence: TGTGCCAGCAGTGAGCCTCGGACAGGGTCAGACTTTCGGAATGAGCAGTTCTTC. Protein sequence: CASSEPRTGSDFRNEQFF. This chain links TRBV25-1 with TRBJ2-1; 8 nucleotides agree with TRBD1. This CDR3 region has 18 residues. V gave up 3 bases and J gave up 7 bases; unmatched junction bases: 17. Germline lookup yields CDR1 MGHDK and CDR2 SYGVNS.

V and J are TRBV9 and TRBJ2-1; D call uncertain. The CDR3 totals 12 residues. CDR1 SGDLS and CDR2 YYNGEE come from the germline V gene. The V end lost 0 bases, the J end lost 10 bases, and 8 bases lay between the germline ends. CDR3 sequence (DNA): TGTGCCAGCAGCGTAGGTGTGGGGGAGCAGTTCTTC. It is translated as CASSVGVGEQFF.

J is TRBJ1-1 and V is TRBV7-9; 9 bases line up with TRBD1. The V and J ends lost 6 bases and 4 bases, in that order; junction bases with no gene match: 6. CDR3 length: 14 amino acids. CDR1 is SEHNR and CDR2 is FQNEAQ in the germline V gene (reference sequence). The CDR3 nucleotides read TGTGCCAGCAGACACACAGGGGGCGGCACTGAAGCTTTCTTT. It is translated as CASRHTGGGTEAFF.

V usage is TRBV4-1 and J usage is TRBJ2-1, with 13 bases lining up with TRBD2. The CDR3 is made up of 16 amino acids. V dropped 3 bases and J dropped 2; count of bases not matched to a gene: 1. CDR1 is MGHRA and CDR2 is YSYEKL in the germline V gene. CDR3 nucleotides: TGCGCCAGCAGCCAGGGGACTAGCGGGGCCTACAATGAGCAGTTCTTC. This encodes CASSQGTSGAYNEQFF.

The chain carries TRBV28 and TRBJ1-5; D not certain. Trimming stripped 5 bases from V and 12 bases from J, with 23 bases between. The CDR3 runs 15 residues. From germline, CDR1 is MDHEN and CDR2 SYDVKM. CDR3 amino acids: CASSLEQRVSNHQHF. The CDR3 coding sequence is TGTGCCAGCAGTCTGGAACAGAGAGTTAGCAATCACCAGCATTTT.

The chain is built from TRBV10-3 and TRBJ2-7, with 12 positions matching TRBD2. Per germline, CDR1 ENHRY and CDR2 SYGVKD. Germline trimming cut 10 bases from V and 3 bases from J; bases unmatched to any gene: 7. The CDR3 length is 14 residues. The DNA of the CDR3 is TGTGCCAGCCCAACTAGCGGGAGGCACTACGAGCAGTACTTC. Translation gives CASPTSGRHYEQYF.

The CDR3 protein is CASSVELLARPYGYTF. The CDR3 coding sequence is TGTGCCAGCAGCGTAGAGCTTTTAGCAAGACCGTATGGCTACACCTTC. The J gene is TRBJ1-2, the V gene TRBV9; D is undetermined. V was shortened by 0 bases and J by 5 bases, with 17 bases between the two germline ends. In germline, CDR1 is SGDLS, CDR2 YYNGEE. The CDR3 consists of 16 residues.

The chain's CDR3 is CASSYRRGAYEQYF. The CDR3 nucleotides are TGTGCCAGCAGTTACAGGAGGGGCGCCTACGAGCAGTACTTC. The rearrangement uses TRBV6-5 and TRBJ2-5; perhaps TRBD2 as D (6 bases). The J call is in doubt because the DNA end fits TRBJ2-7 better. The germline CDR1 and CDR2 sequences are MNHEY and SVGAGI. The CDR3 spans 14 residues.

The chain is built from TRBV6-1 and TRBJ1-2; 8 bases align to TRBD1. This CDR3 comprises 15 residues. V gave up 11 bases and J gave up 6 bases; unmatched junction bases: 17. The germline V gene encodes CDR1 MNHNS and CDR2 SASEGT. The chain's CDR3 is CASEGSQGARDGYTF. The CDR3 DNA reads TGTGCCTCGGAGGGGTCCCAGGGGGCGAGGGATGGCTACACCTTC.

J is TRBJ2-3 and V is TRBV28; TRBD2 matches at 10 bases. CDR1 and CDR2 (germline): MDHEN, SYDVKM. Trimming took 5 bases from V and 3 from J; bases not matched to a gene: 8. The CDR3 is made up of 16 amino acids. Written as DNA, the CDR3 is TGTGCCAGCAGTCGAAGGACTAGCGGAGTAACAGATACGCAGTATTTT. It translates to CASSRRTSGVTDTQYF.

In its sample, this clone was seen once. V gene TRBV19 combines with J gene TRBJ1-4, with TRBD1 matching over 8 bases. Germline values: CDR1 LNHDA, CDR2 SQIVND (reference sequence). V gave up 2 bases and J gave up 7 bases; unmatched junction bases: 3. The CDR3 has 14 residues. The CDR3 is CASSIQGASEKLFF. The CDR3, as DNA: TGTGCCAGTAGTATACAGGGGGCTTCTGAAAAACTGTTTTTT.

The V and J genes are TRBV5-4 and TRBJ2-5; D is undetermined. V lost 2 bases, J lost 1 base, and 0 bases lay in between. Looked up from germline, CDR1 is SGHNT and CDR2 is YYREEE (reference sequence). CDR3 size: 11 residues. This CDR3 is CASSFQETQYF. The DNA of the CDR3 is TGTGCCAGCAGCTTCCAAGAGACCCAGTACTTC.

The chain has TRBV10-2 and TRBJ1-5; D not certain. Trimming took 1 base from V and 7 from J, leaving 11 bases between them. Looked up from germline, CDR1 is WSHSY and CDR2 is SAAADI. There are 14 residues in the CDR3. DNA of the CDR3: TGCGCCAGCAGTGAGTTTAGAAACGAACAGCCCCAGCATTTT. Residues: CASSEFRNEQPQHF.

Here the CDR3 reads CASSLQASNTEAFF. The CDR3 nucleotides read TGCGCCAGCAGCTTACAGGCGTCGAACACTGAAGCTTTCTTT. The V and J genes are TRBV5-1 and TRBJ1-1; D is perhaps TRBD1 (5 bases). Germline lookup yields CDR1 SGHRS and CDR2 YFSETQ. With 2 bases removed from V and 1 base from J, the gap between germline ends came to 9 bases. The CDR3 spans 14 residues. Drawing the rest from reference TRBV5-1 and TRBJ1-1, the complete variable domain is KAGVTQTPRYLIKTRGQQVTLSCSPISGHRSVSWYQQTPGQGLQFLFEYFSETQRNKGNFPGRFSGRQFSNSRSEMNVSTLELGDSALYLCASSLQASNTEAFFGQGTRLTVV.

The chain combines TRBV7-7 with TRBJ1-2, with 11 bases matching TRBD1. V dropped 3 bases and J dropped 8; count of bases not matched to a gene: 14. Germline-derived CDR1 and CDR2 are SSHAT and FNYEAQ (reference sequence). This CDR3 comprises 17 residues. DNA of the CDR3: TGTGCCAGCAGCTTGGTGGACAGGGGGCGATTTCGGGAAGGCTACACCTTC. Its translation: CASSLVDRGRFREGYTF.